This record looks at one T cell receptor beta chain sequence and its context. This CDR3 comprises 14 residues. V lost 3 bases to trimming and J lost 0 bases, with 9 bases between them. Germline loops: CDR1 MGHDK, CDR2 SYGVNS. These data come from a study of OX40 agonist ivuxolimab in advanced cancers. Study-level information: Prior checkpoint blockade (anti-PD-1, anti-PD-L1 or anti-CTLA-4) was permitted; around 37% had it.

Profiled with immunoSEQ multiplex PCR; TCRdb holds only in-frame clones, not every one. The profile shows approximately 31,000 clones, roughly 86% of them singletons. The receptor was isolated from an adult with an advanced solid tumor such as melanoma, head and neck, liver or kidney cancer. The source was CD4+ or CD8+ T cells sorted from blood, collected in a trial of the OX40 agonist ivuxolimab. This sequence joins TRBV25-1 and TRBJ2-7; D gene uncertain. This chain's CDR3 is CASSDPDRSYEQYF. In nucleotides, the CDR3 is TGTGCCAGCAGTGATCCTGACCGCTCCTACGAGCAGTACTTC.